The 2 T cell receptor beta chains below come from one sample, sequenced in a study of shared clonotypes between healthy human individuals. CD8 cells classed as naive were CD45RO-negative and positively selected for CCR7, excluding terminally differentiated effector memory CD45RA+ cells. Here immunoSEQ multiplex PCR was the method, and the copy in TCRdb shows in-frame clones only, minus some. The table has 1.5 million to 2.5 million clones, about 94% seen once. The sequenced material came from naive CD8+ T cells sorted from blood. Every receptor here comes from a man between 18 and 35 years old in good health.

The rearrangement joins TRBV29-1 to TRBJ1-1; 10 nucleotides match TRBD1. Germline lookup yields CDR1 SQVTM and CDR2 ANQGSEA. Trimming removed 7 bases from V and 6 bases from J; junction bases left unmatched: 5. The CDR3 contains 12 residues. CDR3 region: CSARQGAAEAFF. The DNA of the CDR3 is TGCAGCGCCCGACAGGGGGCCGCTGAAGCTTTCTTT.

The V call is TRBV30, the J call TRBJ2-3, with D possibly matching TRBD2 (5 bases). CDR1 GTSNPN and CDR2 SVGIG come from the germline V gene (reference sequence). This CDR3 comprises 15 residues. The ends were cut back, 0 bases at V and 6 bases at J, with 16 bases in the middle. Here the CDR3 reads CAWSVSDWTSDTQYF. DNA of the CDR3: TGTGCCTGGAGTGTATCGGATTGGACTTCCGATACGCAGTATTTT.